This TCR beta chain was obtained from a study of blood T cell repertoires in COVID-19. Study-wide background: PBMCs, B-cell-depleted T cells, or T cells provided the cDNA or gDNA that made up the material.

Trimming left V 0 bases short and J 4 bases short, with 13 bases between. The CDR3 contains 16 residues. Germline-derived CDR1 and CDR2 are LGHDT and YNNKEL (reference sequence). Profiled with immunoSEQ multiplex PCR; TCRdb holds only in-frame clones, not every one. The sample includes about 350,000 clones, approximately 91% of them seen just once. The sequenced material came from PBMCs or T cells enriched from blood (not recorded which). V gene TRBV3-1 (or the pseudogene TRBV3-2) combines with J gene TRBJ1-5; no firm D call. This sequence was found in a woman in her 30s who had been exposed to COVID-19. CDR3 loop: CASSQDFGRENQPQHF. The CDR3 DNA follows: TGTGCCAGCAGCCAAGATTTTGGGCGGGAGAATCAGCCCCAGCATTTT.